Here is one T cell receptor beta chain with its context. This entry is derived from a study of OX40 agonist ivuxolimab in advanced cancers. The CDR3 extends over 16 amino acids. Per the germline V gene, CDR1 is SGHTS and CDR2 is YDEGEE. V was cut by 3 bases and J by 4 bases, with 18 bases left in between. TCRdb keeps only in-frame clones here, not all; method: immunoSEQ multiplex PCR. The sample yields around 62,000 clones, roughly 76% seen once. The TCR originated in an adult with an advanced solid tumor such as melanoma, head and neck, liver or kidney cancer. The input for sequencing was CD4+ or CD8+ T cells sorted from blood, taken in a trial of the OX40 agonist ivuxolimab. This rearrangement joins TRBV5-8 to TRBJ2-3; D possibly matches TRBD1 or TRBD2 (5 bases each). The CDR3 loop is CASSWGNGPLADTQYF. The CDR3 DNA is TGTGCCAGCAGCTGGGGGAATGGCCCCCTCGCAGATACGCAGTATTTT.